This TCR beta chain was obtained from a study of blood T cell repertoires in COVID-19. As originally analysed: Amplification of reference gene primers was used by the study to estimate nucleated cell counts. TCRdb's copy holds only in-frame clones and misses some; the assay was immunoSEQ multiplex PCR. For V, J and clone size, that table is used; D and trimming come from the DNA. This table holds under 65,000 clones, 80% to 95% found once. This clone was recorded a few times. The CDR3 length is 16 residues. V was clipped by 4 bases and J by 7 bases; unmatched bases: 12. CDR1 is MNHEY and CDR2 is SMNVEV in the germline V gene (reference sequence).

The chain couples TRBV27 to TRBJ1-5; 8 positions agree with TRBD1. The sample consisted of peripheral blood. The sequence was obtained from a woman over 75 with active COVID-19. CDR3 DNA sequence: TGTGCCAGCAGTTCACTCGCAGGGGGCTCAGGGCAGCCCCAGCATTTT. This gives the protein CASSSLAGGSGQPQHF.